A selection of T cell receptor beta chains follows, all from one sample in a study of blood T cell repertoires in COVID-19. Clones were sequenced by immunoSEQ multiplex PCR, and TCRdb holds only the in-frame ones, with some missing. The sample lists under 500,000 clones, around 88% occurring once. Sample: peripheral blood. The receptors were gathered from a woman between 25 and 40 years old with acute or convalescent COVID-19. Both conserved end residues are part of each CDR3. A D gene is named only where the DNA matches it firmly.

V	J	D	CDR3	DNA
TRBV7-2	TRBJ2-2	TRBD1	CASSLTFTGTGVNRELFF	TGTGCCAGCAGCCTAACTTTCACCGGGACAGGGGTAAACCGGGAGCTGTTTTTT
TRBV6-4	TRBJ2-1	-	CASSDGLSSNEQFF	TGTGCCAGCAGTGACGGCCTCTCCTCGAATGAGCAGTTCTTC
TRBV13	TRBJ2-1	TRBD2	CASSQGLAGVQGEQFF	TGTGCCAGCAGCCAGGGACTAGCGGGGGTTCAGGGTGAGCAGTTCTTC
TRBV10-1	TRBJ2-2	-	CASTQSGAGELFF	TGCGCCAGCACTCAATCGGGGGCCGGGGAGCTGTTTTTT
TRBV9	TRBJ1-1	-	CASSVSMNTEAFF	TGTGCCAGCAGCGTATCAATGAACACTGAAGCTTTCTTT
TRBV14	TRBJ2-5	-	CASSRPGVRRGTQETQYF	TGTGCCAGCAGTAGACCGGGGGTCCGTCGGGGAACCCAAGAGACCCAGTACTTC
TRBV11-2	TRBJ2-7	-	CASSLEAGTAYEQYF	TGTGCCAGCAGCTTAGAGGCAGGCACAGCCTACGAGCAGTACTTC
TRBV11-2	TRBJ1-1	TRBD1	CASSLTTGAMMNTEAFF	TGTGCCAGCAGCTTAACCACAGGGGCGATGATGAACACTGAAGCTTTCTTT
TRBV4-1	TRBJ2-5	TRBD2	CASRRLAGRQETQYF	TGCGCCAGCAGGAGGCTAGCGGGGAGACAAGAGACCCAGTACTTC
TRBV6-2/TRBV6-3	TRBJ2-5	-	CASSDPYKQRVQETQYF	TGTGCCAGCAGTGACCCATACAAACAGAGGGTCCAAGAGACCCAGTACTTC